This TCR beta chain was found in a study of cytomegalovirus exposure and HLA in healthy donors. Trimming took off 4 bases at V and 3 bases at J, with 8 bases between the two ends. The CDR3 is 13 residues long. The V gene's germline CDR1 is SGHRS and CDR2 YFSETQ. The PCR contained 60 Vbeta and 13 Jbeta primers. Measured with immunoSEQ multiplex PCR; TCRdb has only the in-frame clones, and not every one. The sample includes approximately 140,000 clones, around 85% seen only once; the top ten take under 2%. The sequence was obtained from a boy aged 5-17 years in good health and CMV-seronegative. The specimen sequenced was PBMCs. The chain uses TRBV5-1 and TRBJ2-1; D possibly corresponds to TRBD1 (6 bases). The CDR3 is CASSGGLYNEQFF. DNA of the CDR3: TGCGCCAGCAGCGGGGGCCTCTACAATGAGCAGTTCTTC.